This TCR beta chain was identified in a study of control samples from healthy donors and cancer patients. The V end was cut by 3 bases, the J end by 12 bases, with 15 bases between. The germline V gene has CDR1 SGHKS and CDR2 YYEKEE (reference sequence). The CDR3 totals 12 residues. Generated by immunoSEQ multiplex PCR, the TCRdb table keeps only in-frame clones and is missing some. The sample carries 400,000 to 500,000 clones, approximately 92% recorded once. The chain has TRBV5-5 and TRBJ1-1; the D gene is possibly TRBD1 (5 bases). This clonotype was obtained from a man aged 40-49 years with head and neck cancer. Sample: PBMCs. For the CDR3, the DNA is TGTGCCAGCAGCTCACAGGTCCCCGGCCCTTTCTTT. This codes for CASSSQVPGPFF.